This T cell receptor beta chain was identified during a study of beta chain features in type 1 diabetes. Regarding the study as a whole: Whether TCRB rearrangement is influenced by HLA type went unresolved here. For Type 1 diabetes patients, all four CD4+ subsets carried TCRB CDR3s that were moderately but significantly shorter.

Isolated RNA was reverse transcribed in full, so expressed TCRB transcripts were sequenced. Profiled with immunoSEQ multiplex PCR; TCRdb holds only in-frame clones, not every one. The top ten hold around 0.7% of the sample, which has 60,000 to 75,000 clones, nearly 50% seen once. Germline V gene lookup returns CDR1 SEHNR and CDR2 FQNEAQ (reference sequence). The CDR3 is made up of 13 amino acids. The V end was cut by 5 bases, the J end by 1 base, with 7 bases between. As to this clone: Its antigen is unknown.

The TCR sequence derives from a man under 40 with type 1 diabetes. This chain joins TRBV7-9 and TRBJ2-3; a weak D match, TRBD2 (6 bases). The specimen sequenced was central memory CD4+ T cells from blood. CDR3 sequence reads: CASSPSGTDTQYF. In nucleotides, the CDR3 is TGTGCCAGCAGCCCTAGCGGCACAGATACGCAGTATTTT.